The rows below give T cell receptor beta chains drawn from one sample of a study of blood T cell repertoires in COVID-19. Libraries were prepared by immunoSEQ multiplex PCR; TCRdb keeps only in-frame clonotypes and omits some of them. The repertoire consists of some 150,000 clones, with approximately 86% occurring once and the leading ten covering roughly 3.4%. Sequenced material: peripheral blood. The receptors were gathered from a man aged 65-85 years with acute or convalescent COVID-19. Both conserved end residues are part of each CDR3. The D gene is left open where the match is weak. Not all rows give a size; the values are once, few, many and, for expanded clones, a class.

v_call	d_call	j_call	clone_size	cdr3_nt	cdr3_aa
TRBV5-4	.	TRBJ2-2	.	TGTGCCAAACTCGTAGCCGGGACTGAGAACACCGGGGAGCTGTTTTTT	CAKLVAGTENTGELFF
TRBV2	.	TRBJ2-7	.	TGTGCCAGCAGCCCAGACAGTCAGAGCTCCTACGAGCAGTACTTC	CASSPDSQSSYEQYF
TRBV28	.	TRBJ1-1	.	TGTGCCAGCAGTCCCTCGCGGGGGAGGAGGAACACTGAAGCTTTCTTT	CASSPSRGRRNTEAFF
TRBV9	TRBD1	TRBJ1-1	.	TGTGCCAGCAGCGAGCAGGGGGCGACGAACACTGAAGCTTTCTTT	CASSEQGATNTEAFF
TRBV19	.	TRBJ1-1	few	TGTGCCAGTAGTACCGGACAGAAGACTGAAGCTTTCTTT	CASSTGQKTEAFF
TRBV28	.	TRBJ1-5	.	TGTGCCAGCAGCCACGTCCGGGGGAGCAATCAGCCCCAGCATTTT	CASSHVRGSNQPQHF
TRBV15	TRBD1	TRBJ2-1	once	TGTGCCACCAGCAGAACGGGACAGTTCTACAATGAGCAGTTCTTC	CATSRTGQFYNEQFF
TRBV5-6	TRBD1	TRBJ2-2	.	TGTGCCAGCAGCCCGGACAGGGGCGCCGGGGAGCTGTTTTTT	CASSPDRGAGELFF
TRBV7-6	.	TRBJ2-7	.	TGTGCCAGCAGCCCCGGGAGATCCTACGAGCAGTACTTC	CASSPGRSYEQYF
TRBV28	.	TRBJ1-5	.	TGTGCCAGCAGCTACGGGGGGGGCCGGGGCAATCAGCCCCAGCATTTT	CASSYGGGRGNQPQHF
TRBV9	TRBD1	TRBJ2-4	few	TGTGCCAGCAGCGTAGGCCAGCCAGCAGGGGGCCCACAGTACTTC	CASSVGQPAGGPQYF
TRBV7-6	TRBD2	TRBJ2-7	.	TGTGCCAGCAGCTACCGGACAGGGGGGGGACTAGCGGGAGTCGAGCAGTACTTC	CASSYRTGGGLAGVEQYF
TRBV29-1	TRBD1	TRBJ1-1	.	TGCAGCGTTGACCAAGGACAGGGGGTGCTCGAAGCTTTCTTT	CSVDQGQGVLEAFF
TRBV5-4	TRBD2	TRBJ2-5	.	TGTGCCAGCAGCTTGGATGTCGGGGGGGGAGAGACCCAGTACTTC	CASSLDVGGGETQYF
TRBV20-1	.	TRBJ2-3	few	TGCAGTGCTAGTGCGGCGGAAAGCACAGATACGCAGTATTTT	CSASAAESTDTQYF
TRBV28	.	TRBJ1-2	.	TGTGCCAGCAGTTTGAGGGTTATCTATGGCTACACCTTC	CASSLRVIYGYTF
TRBV10-2	TRBD2	TRBJ2-2	.	TGCGCCAGCTGCGGGACTAGCGCCACCGGGGAGCTGTTTTTT	CASCGTSATGELFF
TRBV7-3	.	TRBJ2-1	.	TGTGCCAGCAGCTTAAGAGAAATTACCCCCTACAATGAGCAGTTCTTC	CASSLREITPYNEQFF
TRBV11-3	.	TRBJ2-7	.	TGTGCCAGCAGCCGGGCAGGGGAAGAGCAGTACTTC	CASSRAGEEQYF
TRBV4-1	TRBD1	TRBJ2-3	once	TGCGCCAGCAGCCAAGTTTGGACAGGGTCAGATACGCAGTATTTT	CASSQVWTGSDTQYF
TRBV2	TRBD2	TRBJ2-1	once	TGTGCCAGCAGTTGGACTAGCGGGCCCGGGCAGTTCTTC	CASSWTSGPGQFF
TRBV28	TRBD2	TRBJ2-2	.	TGTGCCAGCAGGCCAAAACTAGCGGGAGTTAACACCGGGGAGCTGTTTTTT	CASRPKLAGVNTGELFF
TRBV4-3	TRBD2	TRBJ2-1	.	TGCGCCAGCAGCCAGGGTGGGACTAGCATTGAGCAGTTCTTC	CASSQGGTSIEQFF
TRBV7-2	TRBD1	TRBJ1-2	.	TGTGCCAGCAGCCTGGGACAGGGAATAGGCTACACCTTC	CASSLGQGIGYTF
TRBV29-1	.	TRBJ2-5	.	TGCAGCGCTGACAGGCTTGAGACCCAGTACTTC	CSADRLETQYF
TRBV6-5	TRBD1	TRBJ1-6	.	TGTGCCAGCACCGGGACAGGGAATTCACCCCTCCACTTT	CASTGTGNSPLHF
TRBV5-1	TRBD1	TRBJ2-2	.	TGCGCCAGCAGCCGGGACAGGGGAAACACCGGGGAGCTGTTTTTT	CASSRDRGNTGELFF
TRBV27	TRBD1	TRBJ2-7	.	TGTGCCACCTCCCGACAGGGGCTAACCTACGAGCAGTACTTC	CATSRQGLTYEQYF
TRBV29-1	TRBD2	TRBJ2-5	.	TGCAGCGTTGAAACCGCGGGAGTGGAGACCCAGTACTTC	CSVETAGVETQYF
TRBV28	.	TRBJ2-3	.	TGTGCCAGCAGTTTAGTCGGGACTAGCACAGATACGCAGTATTTT	CASSLVGTSTDTQYF
TRBV27	.	TRBJ2-7	.	TGTGCCAGCAACCCAGCGGATTCTTCCTACGAGCAGTACTTC	CASNPADSSYEQYF
TRBV6-2/TRBV6-3	.	TRBJ2-7	.	TGTGCCAGCAGTTGGTCCAGCGGTATCTACTACGAGCAGTACTTC	CASSWSSGIYYEQYF
TRBV6-1	TRBD1	TRBJ1-5	.	TGTGCCAGCAGTGAAGCGGGGACAGGGTCTAGCCAGCCCCAGCATTTT	CASSEAGTGSSQPQHF
TRBV28	TRBD2	TRBJ2-1	.	TGTGCCAGCAGTTTAGCGGGAGTTATGGATGAGCAGTTCTTC	CASSLAGVMDEQFF